Listed below are T cell receptor beta chains from one sample, sequenced in a study of Graves' ophthalmopathy and Graves' hyperthyroidism. TCRdb reprocessed the multiplex PCR reads via MiXCR and lists one record per CDR3 protein. Of approximately 330,000 distinct CDR3 sequences in the sample, roughly 15% are singletons; the top ten hold 9% to 15%. Sequences were obtained from peripheral blood. The receptors were gathered from an adult man with Graves' ophthalmopathy. The CDR3 runs from the conserved cysteine through the conserved F or W. The D gene is left open where the match is weak. Clone size is shown for a subset of rows, as once, few, many or a class of expanded clone.

V	J	D	size	CDR3	DNA
TRBV18	TRBJ2-2	TRBD2	many	CASSPGTSGTNTGELFF	TGTGCCAGCTCACCCGGGACTAGCGGGACGAACACCGGGGAGCTGTTTTTT
TRBV4-2	TRBJ2-7	TRBD1	-	CVSSYGQGYYEQYF	TGTGTCAGCAGCTATGGACAGGGATACTACGAGCAGTACTTC
TRBV20-1	TRBJ2-7	TRBD2	many	CSARGLAGLSYEQYF	TGCAGTGCTAGAGGACTAGCGGGTCTATCTTACGAGCAGTACTTC
TRBV6-1	TRBJ1-2	-	many	CASSSQFSDLGYGYTF	TGTGCCAGCAGCTCCCAATTTAGTGACTTGGGCTATGGCTACACCTTC
TRBV20-1	TRBJ2-7	TRBD2	many	CSARLTSGSYEQYF	TGCAGTGCTAGACTCACTAGCGGGTCCTACGAGCAGTACTTC
TRBV29-1	TRBJ2-5	-	many	CSVEGLQETQYF	TGCAGCGTTGAGGGACTCCAAGAGACCCAGTACTTC
TRBV2	TRBJ2-5	TRBD1	-	CATSDGTGAETQYF	TGTGCCACCAGTGACGGGACAGGTGCGGAGACCCAGTACTTC
TRBV18	TRBJ1-2	TRBD1	many	CASSPGQGDGYTF	TGTGCCAGCTCACCGGGACAGGGCGATGGCTACACCTTC
TRBV6-2/TRBV6-3	TRBJ1-5	TRBD1	many	CASSVHKGQGLQPQHF	TGTGCCAGCAGTGTACATAAGGGACAGGGACTTCAGCCCCAGCATTTT
TRBV7-8	TRBJ1-6	TRBD1	-	CASSLAGTVSPLHF	TGTGCCAGCAGCTTAGCCGGGACAGTCTCACCCCTCCACTTT
TRBV6-5	TRBJ1-1	-	-	CASSYSRFGGYTEAFF	TGTGCCAGCAGTTACTCACGATTTGGGGGGTACACTGAAGCTTTCTTT
TRBV12-3/TRBV12-4	TRBJ1-5	-	few	CASSFDGGQPQHF	TGTGCCAGCAGTTTTGACGGCGGTCAGCCCCAGCATTTT
TRBV5-1	TRBJ1-6	-	many	CASSFGTRGSPLHF	TGCGCCAGCAGCTTCGGGACCCGAGGGTCACCCCTCCACTTT
TRBV6-1	TRBJ2-7	-	-	CASRRALLISSYEQSF	TGTGCCAGCAGGCGGGCACTACTGATAAGCTCCTACGAGCAGTCCTTC
TRBV6-1	TRBJ2-5	-	many	CASYKLGETQYF	TGTGCCAGCTACAAACTGGGGGAGACCCAGTACTTC
TRBV6-1	TRBJ2-2	TRBD1	-	CASRPGQGPSGELFF	TGTGCCAGCAGACCGGGACAGGGTCCCTCCGGGGAGCTGTTTTTT
TRBV28	TRBJ1-6	-	-	CASSAGLSNSPLHF	TGTGCCAGCAGCGCCGGACTATCAAATTCACCCCTCCACTTT
TRBV4-1	TRBJ2-7	-	-	CASSHIDSYEQYF	TGCGCCAGCAGCCACATAGACAGCTACGAGCAGTACTTC
TRBV10-2	TRBJ2-5	-	many	CASSDLRVKQTQYF	TGCGCCAGCAGTGATTTAAGGGTGAAACAGACCCAGTACTTC
TRBV30	TRBJ1-6	-	many	CAWSQNQESPLHF	TGTGCCTGGAGTCAAAATCAAGAATCACCCCTCCACTTT
TRBV11-2	TRBJ1-2	-	many	CASSLGVGQELYGYTF	TGTGCCAGCAGCTTAGGGGTGGGGCAGGAGCTCTATGGCTACACCTTC
TRBV29-1	TRBJ1-1	-	many	CSVHRNGAGEAFF	TGCAGCGTTCACCGCAACGGAGCAGGGGAAGCTTTCTTT
TRBV12-3/TRBV12-4	TRBJ1-5	-	many	CASRLGGNQPQHF	TGTGCCAGCAGGCTTGGCGGGAATCAGCCCCAGCATTTT
TRBV25-1	TRBJ2-7	TRBD1	many	CASSEFPTGGGEQYF	TGTGCCAGCAGTGAATTTCCGACAGGGGGCGGCGAGCAGTACTTC
TRBV6-5	TRBJ2-7	-	many	CASKQTTVAYEQYF	TGTGCCAGTAAACAGACGACTGTGGCCTACGAGCAGTACTTC
TRBV7-8	TRBJ2-5	TRBD1	many	CASSYRTGHETQYF	TGTGCCAGCAGCTACAGGACAGGGCACGAGACCCAGTACTTC
TRBV7-9	TRBJ1-2	-	-	CASTPPTGAGWGYTF	TGTGCCAGCACCCCCCCGACAGGAGCGGGGTGGGGCTACACCTTC
TRBV15	TRBJ2-5	TRBD2	-	CATSRDSGRRETQYF	TGTGCCACCAGCAGAGATAGCGGGCGTCGGGAGACCCAGTACTTC
TRBV30	TRBJ1-1	TRBD1	many	CAWSFGQGMYTEAFF	TGTGCCTGGAGTTTTGGACAGGGGATGTACACTGAAGCTTTCTTT
TRBV10-1	TRBJ2-7	-	many	CASSESAISYEQYF	TGCGCCAGCAGTGAGTCCGCGATCTCCTACGAGCAGTACTTC
TRBV20-1	TRBJ1-5	TRBD1	many	CSARVEGAGNQPQHF	TGCAGTGCTAGAGTAGAGGGGGCAGGCAATCAGCCCCAGCATTTT
TRBV30	TRBJ1-6	TRBD1	many	CAWSGTGGNSPLHF	TGTGCCTGGAGTGGAACAGGGGGTAATTCACCCCTCCACTTT
TRBV2	TRBJ2-7	TRBD2	many	CASSEASGSFVHEQYF	TGTGCCAGCAGTGAAGCTAGCGGGAGTTTTGTCCACGAGCAGTACTTC
TRBV2	TRBJ1-1	-	many	CASTQELEAFF	TGTGCCAGCACGCAGGAACTTGAAGCTTTCTTT
TRBV15	TRBJ2-5	-	many	CATSRDRGETETQYF	TGTGCCACCAGCAGAGATCGCGGGGAGACAGAGACCCAGTACTTC
TRBV28	TRBJ2-3	-	many	CASSLSRGFADTQYF	TGTGCCAGCAGTCTAAGCCGGGGTTTCGCAGATACGCAGTATTTT
TRBV7-2	TRBJ2-6	-	many	CASSRGDLGFGSGANVLTF	TGTGCCAGCAGCAGGGGGGACCTGGGGTTTGGCTCTGGGGCCAACGTCCTGACTTTC
TRBV12-3/TRBV12-4	TRBJ1-1	-	many	CASTPTAQNTEAFF	TGTGCCAGCACCCCGACAGCGCAGAACACTGAAGCTTTCTTT
TRBV6-1	TRBJ1-5	-	-	CASSGDGGVLSF	TGTGCCAGCAGTGGAGACGGAGGGGTCCTATCCTTT
TRBV20-1	TRBJ1-3	TRBD1	many	CSANRGSGNTIYF	TGCAGTGCCAACAGGGGCTCTGGAAACACCATATATTTT
TRBV5-1	TRBJ2-7	TRBD2	many	CASSLTGTKEQYF	TGCGCCAGCAGCTTGACCGGGACTAAGGAGCAGTACTTC
TRBV7-3	TRBJ2-2	-	many	CASSLLGTEGGELFF	TGTGCCAGCAGCTTATTGGGGACGGAGGGCGGGGAGCTGTTTTTT
TRBV7-2	TRBJ1-2	-	many	CASSSPPGDGYTF	TGTGCCAGCAGCTCACCACCAGGGGATGGCTACACCTTC
TRBV28	TRBJ2-7	-	-	CASSHGSLLSEQYF	TGTGCCAGCAGCCATGGATCCCTCCTTTCCGAGCAGTACTTC
TRBV19	TRBJ2-5	TRBD2	many	CASSKTGTSSETQYF	TGTGCCAGTAGCAAGACCGGGACTAGCAGCGAGACCCAGTACTTC
TRBV6-1	TRBJ1-5	-	many	CASSVSPSTGVSNQPQHF	TGTGCCAGCAGTGTTAGTCCTTCAACGGGGGTAAGCAATCAGCCCCAGCATTTT
TRBV12-3/TRBV12-4	TRBJ1-6	-	-	CASSLGPDNSPLHF	TGTGCCAGCAGTCTCGGACCGGATAATTCACCCCTCCACTTT
TRBV7-2	TRBJ1-2	-	many	CASSLVAGDYGYTF	TGTGCCAGCAGCTTAGTGGCAGGGGACTATGGCTACACCTTC
TRBV6-2/TRBV6-3	TRBJ1-5	TRBD1	many	CASSYYHRGRQPQHF	TGTGCCAGCAGTTACTACCACAGGGGGCGACAGCCCCAGCATTTT
TRBV19	TRBJ2-7	TRBD1	many	CASTATGASYEQYF	TGTGCCAGTACCGCGACAGGGGCTTCCTACGAGCAGTACTTC